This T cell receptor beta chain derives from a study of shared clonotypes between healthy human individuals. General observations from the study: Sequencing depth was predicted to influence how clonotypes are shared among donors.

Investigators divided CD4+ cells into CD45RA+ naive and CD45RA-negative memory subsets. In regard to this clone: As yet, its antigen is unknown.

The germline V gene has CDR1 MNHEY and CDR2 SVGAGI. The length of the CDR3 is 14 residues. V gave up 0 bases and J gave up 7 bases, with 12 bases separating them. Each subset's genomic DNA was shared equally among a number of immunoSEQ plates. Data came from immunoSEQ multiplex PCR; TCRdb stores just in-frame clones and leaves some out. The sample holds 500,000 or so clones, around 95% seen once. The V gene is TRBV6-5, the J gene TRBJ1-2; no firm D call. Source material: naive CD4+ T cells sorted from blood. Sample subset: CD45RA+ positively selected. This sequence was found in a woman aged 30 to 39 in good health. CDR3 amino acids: CASSYSLTRVGYTF. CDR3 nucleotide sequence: TGTGCCAGCAGTTACTCGTTGACTCGTGTTGGCTACACCTTC.